Listed here are 30 T cell receptor beta chains from one sample, sequenced in a study of cytomegalovirus exposure and HLA in healthy donors. PCR amplification relied on 60 Vbeta primers (plus 13 Jbeta primers). This table comes from immunoSEQ multiplex PCR, and its TCRdb copy is limited to in-frame clones, with some not included. The sample lists some 140,000 clones; about 80% were seen once. Input material: PBMCs. These receptors all stem from a male donor in good health and CMV-seropositive.

This clone appeared a few times. The chain joins TRBV7-8 to TRBJ2-3; D possibly corresponds to TRBD2 (5 bases). Per the germline V gene, CDR1 is SGHVS and CDR2 is FQNEAQ. The length of the CDR3 is 11 residues. The germline V and J ends were trimmed by 4 bases and 11 bases, with 10 bases remaining between them. In DNA form, the CDR3 reads TGTGCCAGCAGCTCTCTTGGAGGGCAGTATTTT. Its translation: CASSSLGGQYF.

The chain recombines TRBV7-8 with TRBJ2-7; D perhaps matches TRBD2 (5 bases). The V gene's germline CDR1 is SGHVS and CDR2 FQNEAQ. V lost 1 base, J lost 7 bases, and 14 bases lay in between. This CDR3 comprises 14 residues. The CDR3 DNA is TGTGCCAGCAGCTTAGTCGGAGGAACGCGGGAGCAGTACTTC. Encoded protein: CASSLVGGTREQYF.

The J gene is TRBJ2-5, the V gene TRBV27, with D hard to call. The J call may be mistaken, given a closer DNA end match to TRBJ2-7. There are 14 residues in the CDR3. Germline values: CDR1 MNHEY, CDR2 SMNVEV (reference sequence). CDR3 amino acids: CASSPYSSSYEQYF. The CDR3 DNA follows: TGTGCCAGCAGTCCCTACTCAAGCTCCTACGAGCAGTACTTC.

The rearrangement uses TRBV5-6 and TRBJ2-7, with 7 bases aligning to TRBD1. The V and J ends lost 7 bases and 1 base, in that order; junction bases with no gene match: 8. The germline V gene has CDR1 SGHDT and CDR2 YYEEEE. CDR3 size: 14 residues. The CDR3: CASQTGTASYEQYF. CDR3 bases: TGTGCCAGCCAGACTGGGACAGCATCCTACGAGCAGTACTTC.

This clone was recorded only once. The chain carries TRBV5-1 and TRBJ1-2; D might be TRBD1 (5 bases). V lost 0 bases, J lost 3 bases, and 6 bases lay in between. CDR1 and CDR2 from the germline V gene are SGHRS and YFSETQ. This CDR3 has 13 residues. The CDR3 DNA follows: TGCGCCAGCAGCTTGGTCAGGGACTATGGCTACACCTTC. Translated: CASSLVRDYGYTF.

In its sample, this clone was seen a few times. One end of the junction is discordant with germline, which a read error may explain. The chain combines TRBV7-9 with TRBJ2-1; a weak D match, TRBD2 (5 bases). CDR1 is SEHNR, CDR2 FQNEAQ, per germline (reference sequence). This CDR3 is built from 13 residues. The CDR3, as DNA: TGTTCCAGCACCCAGGCGGGCGCCTCTGAGCAGTTCTTC. Translation gives CSSTQAGASEQFF.

This clone was picked up one time. The chain employs TRBV25-1 and TRBJ2-3; D is undetermined. Trimming removed 8 bases from V and 7 bases from J, with 7 bases in between. The CDR3 loop spans 10 amino acids. Germline V gene sequence: CDR1 MGHDK, CDR2 SYGVNS. CDR3 DNA: TGTGCCAGCTCCCTAAATACGCAGTATTTT. Its translation is CASSLNTQYF.

The chain joins TRBV28 to TRBJ2-1, with D uncertain. The V end was cut by 1 base, the J end by 7 bases, with 11 bases between. Germline CDR1 and CDR2: MDHEN and SYDVKM. The CDR3 length is 14 residues. DNA of the CDR3: TGTGCCAGCAGTTTATCGGCTAGTGGGAATGAGCAGTTCTTC. Translating it yields CASSLSASGNEQFF.

The chain joins TRBV27 to TRBJ1-5; 9 positions match TRBD1. The CDR3 length is 14 residues. From germline, CDR1 is MNHEY and CDR2 SMNVEV (reference sequence). After removal of 2 bases from V and 6 bases from J, the junction contained 2 bases not matched to a gene. This CDR3 reads CASSLRDRVQPQHF. Here the CDR3 DNA reads TGTGCCAGCAGTTTAAGGGACAGGGTTCAGCCCCAGCATTTT.

The rearrangement links TRBV7-2 to TRBJ2-7; 8 bases align to TRBD2. The J segment lost 1 base and the V segment lost 2 bases, leaving 7 bases of the junction unmatched. Germline loops: CDR1 SGHTA, CDR2 FQGNSA. The CDR3 consists of 16 residues. The CDR3 is CASSLLAGVQSYEQYF. CDR3 nucleotides: TGTGCCAGCAGCTTACTAGCGGGTGTACAATCCTACGAGCAGTACTTC. Variable domain in full (rest from reference TRBV7-2 and TRBJ2-7): GAGVSQSPSNKVTEKGKDVELRCDPISGHTALYWYRQSLGQGLEFLIYFQGNSAPDKSGLPSDRFSAERTGGSVSTLTIQRTQQEDSAVYLCASSLLAGVQSYEQYFGPGTRLTVT.

The chain recombines TRBV11-2 with TRBJ2-1; the D is unclear. The ends were cut back, 2 bases at V and 8 bases at J, with 10 bases in the middle. Per germline, CDR1 SGHAT and CDR2 FQNNGV. The CDR3 covers 13 residues. This CDR3 is CASSLFSRDEQFF. CDR3 nucleotide sequence: TGTGCCAGCAGCTTATTTAGTCGGGATGAGCAGTTCTTC. The full variable domain, with the rest looked up from reference TRBV11-2 and TRBJ2-1, is EAGVAQSPRYKIIEKRQSVAFWCNPISGHATLYWYQQILGQGPKLLIQFQNNGVVDDSQLPKDRFSAERLKGVDSTLKIQPAKLEDSAVYLCASSLFSRDEQFFGPGTRLTVL.

The chain links TRBV19 to TRBJ1-5; no clear D gene. This CDR3 region has 17 residues. Trimming removed 4 bases from V and 3 bases from J, with 19 bases in between. Per the germline V gene, CDR1 is LNHDA and CDR2 is SQIVND (reference sequence). CDR3 loop: CASSTNRVPNYNQPQHF. The CDR3, as DNA: TGTGCCAGTAGTACCAACCGGGTCCCCAACTACAATCAGCCCCAGCATTTT.

The J gene is TRBJ2-3, the V gene TRBV27, with a weak D call TRBD1 (5 bases). The V end was cut by 0 bases, the J end by 3 bases, with 10 bases between. Germline V lookup: CDR1 MNHEY, CDR2 SMNVEV (reference sequence). The CDR3 extends over 15 amino acids. The CDR3 region is CASSLSRPGTDTQYF. The CDR3 DNA is TGTGCCAGCAGTTTATCGAGGCCAGGGACAGATACGCAGTATTTT.

This sequence joins TRBV5-3 and TRBJ1-5; D is ambiguous. TRBV5-3 is an open reading frame, and its role is uncertain. V lost 2 bases and J 5 bases, leaving 11 bases between the germline ends. This CDR3 spans 14 amino acids. The CDR3 coding sequence is TGTGCCAGAAGCTTTCCGGGTGGAGATCAGCCCCAGCATTTT. It yields the protein CARSFPGGDQPQHF.

The V call is TRBV19, the J call TRBJ1-1, with unresolved D. Germline CDR1 reads LNHDA; CDR2 reads SQIVND (reference sequence). The CDR3 spans 13 residues. Between the trimmed V and J ends, which lost 6 bases and 0 bases, there was a span of 8 bases. The CDR3 DNA sequence: TGTGCCAGTAGATCAGGCTTGAACACTGAAGCTTTCTTT. It codes for CASRSGLNTEAFF.

The J gene is TRBJ2-7, the V gene TRBV19, with D uncertain. V gave up 3 bases and J gave up 1 base, with 7 bases separating them. The germline V gene has CDR1 LNHDA and CDR2 SQIVND (reference sequence). The CDR3 contains 13 residues. CDR3 sequence: CASSISVSYEQYF. DNA for the CDR3: TGTGCCAGTAGTATCTCGGTATCCTACGAGCAGTACTTC.

Points on this clone: A junction boundary mismatches the germline segment, possibly from a read error. The J gene is TRBJ2-3, the V gene TRBV25-1; 10 nucleotides match TRBD2. The CDR3 totals 16 residues. Germline V gives CDR1 MGHDK, CDR2 SYGVNS. CDR3 bases: TGTGCCAGCAGTGAACCCCTAGCGGGAGCAACAGGTACGCAGTATTTT. Protein sequence: CASSEPLAGATGTQYF.

CDR3 DNA: TGTGCCAGCAGCTTGGCCACGGGATGGCAGCTCTACGAGCAGTACTTC. Amino acid sequence: CASSLATGWQLYEQYF. This chain links TRBV5-5 with TRBJ2-7; D might be TRBD2 (5 bases). V was shortened by 0 bases and J by 3 bases, with 16 bases between the two germline ends. The V gene's germline CDR1 is SGHKS and CDR2 YYEKEE (reference sequence). This CDR3 has 16 amino acids.

The rearrangement links TRBV19 to TRBJ2-1; 7 bases match TRBD2. With V trimmed by 3 bases and J by 6 bases, 8 bases remained unmatched. The CDR3 is 15 residues long. Germline values: CDR1 LNHDA, CDR2 SQIVND (reference sequence). The CDR3, as DNA: TGTGCCAGTAGTATGGCGGGAGCGCGGAGCAATGAGCAGTTCTTC. Amino acid sequence: CASSMAGARSNEQFF.

This clone appeared once. The chain uses TRBV15 and TRBJ2-1; 7 bases align to TRBD2. V gave up 1 base and J gave up 0 bases; unmatched junction bases: 3. The CDR3 covers 16 residues. In germline, CDR1 is LNHNV, CDR2 YYDKDF (reference sequence). In DNA, the CDR3 is TGTGCCACCAGCAGAGGTGGGAGGGGCTCCTACAATGAGCAGTTCTTC. Amino acids: CATSRGGRGSYNEQFF.

Concerning this clone itself: The germline gene is not matched at one end of the junction; a read error may be the cause. V and J are TRBV29-1 and TRBJ2-5; 9 bases agree with TRBD2. Germline-derived CDR1 and CDR2 are SQVTM and ANQGSEA. The CDR3 length is 13 residues. CDR3 in DNA: TGCAGCGTTGAGGCTAGCGGGGAAGAGACCCACTACTTC. Its protein product is CSVEASGEETHYF.

This clone was recorded only once. V usage is TRBV10-3 and J usage is TRBJ2-3, with TRBD2 matching 12 bases. V lost 10 bases and J lost 3; bases outside the gene matches: 5. This CDR3 contains 14 residues. CDR1 and CDR2 (germline): ENHRY, SYGVKD. The CDR3 bases are TGTGCCACTCTAGCGGGAGGGCCAACAGATACGCAGTATTTT. Amino acid sequence: CATLAGGPTDTQYF.

The chain carries TRBV5-6 and TRBJ1-4; TRBD1 matches 8 bases. This CDR3 has 15 residues. The junction had 8 bases not matched to a gene; V was cut back by 3 bases and J by 7 bases. Germline assignment: CDR1 SGHDT and CDR2 YYEEEE. This chain's CDR3 is CASSWGLTGGEKLFF. The CDR3 nucleotides read TGTGCCAGCAGCTGGGGACTCACAGGGGGTGAAAAACTGTTTTTT.

The chain's CDR3 is CASSLRTVNTEAFF. CDR3 coding DNA: TGTGCCAGCAGCTTGAGGACAGTGAACACTGAAGCTTTCTTT. J is TRBJ1-1 and V is TRBV5-5; weak D call: TRBD1 (6 bases). The CDR3 consists of 14 residues. CDR1 is SGHKS, CDR2 YYEKEE, per germline (reference sequence). V dropped 1 base and J dropped 0 bases, with 7 bases sitting between them.

This chain uses TRBV6-5 with TRBJ2-7; 11 bases are a match to TRBD2. V lost 3 bases to trimming and J lost 7 bases; unmatched junction nucleotides: 5. The CDR3 consists of 14 residues. Germline V gene sequence: CDR1 MNHEY, CDR2 SVGAGI. The CDR3 nucleotides read TGTGCCAGCAGTTATGGTAGCGGGAGGGTTGAGCAGTACTTC. Translation: CASSYGSGRVEQYF.

V is TRBV9 and J is TRBJ2-2, with 9 bases aligning to TRBD2. Per germline, CDR1 SGDLS and CDR2 YYNGEE. CDR3 length: 13 residues. With V trimmed by 3 bases and J by 8 bases, 2 bases remained unmatched. The CDR3 coding sequence is TGTGCCAGCAGCGCTAGCGGGGCTGGGGAGCTGTTTTTT. Translated, it gives CASSASGAGELFF.

CDR3 nucleotides: TGTGCCATCAGTGAGTCGCGGGGGAGTCAGCCCCAGCATTTT. This sequence encodes CAISESRGSQPQHF. J is TRBJ1-5 and V is TRBV10-3; a possible D gene is TRBD1 (5 bases). The CDR3 has 14 amino acids. V was cut by 0 bases and J by 6 bases, with 9 bases left in between. The germline V gene has CDR1 ENHRY and CDR2 SYGVKD.

A single count supports this clone. Other nucleotide sequences in the sample specify the same CDR3. J is TRBJ1-1 and V is TRBV30, with D perhaps matching TRBD1 (5 bases). Looked up from germline, CDR1 is GTSNPN and CDR2 is SVGIG (reference sequence). V was trimmed by 4 bases and J by 4 bases, leaving 19 bases between them. The CDR3 consists of 15 residues. This chain's CDR3 is CAWNLQGALGTEAFF. In DNA, the CDR3 is TGTGCCTGGAACTTACAAGGGGCATTGGGCACTGAAGCTTTCTTT.

The V gene is TRBV15, the J gene TRBJ2-5; the D gene is possibly TRBD2 (5 bases). V was clipped by 6 bases and J by 3 bases, with 17 bases between them. CDR3 length: 15 amino acids. CDR1 is LNHNV, CDR2 YYDKDF, per germline (reference sequence). Here the CDR3 reads CATSRGLEREETQYF. DNA of the CDR3: TGTGCCACCAGTCGGGGATTGGAGAGGGAAGAGACCCAGTACTTC.

The chain recombines TRBV29-1 with TRBJ1-2; D remains ambiguous. Germline V lookup: CDR1 SQVTM, CDR2 ANQGSEA. V shed 1 base and J shed 5 bases, with 8 bases lying between them. CDR3 length equals 12 residues. CDR3 coding DNA: TGCAGCGTTGAAGCAGGCCTTTATGGCTACACCTTC. It is translated as CSVEAGLYGYTF.